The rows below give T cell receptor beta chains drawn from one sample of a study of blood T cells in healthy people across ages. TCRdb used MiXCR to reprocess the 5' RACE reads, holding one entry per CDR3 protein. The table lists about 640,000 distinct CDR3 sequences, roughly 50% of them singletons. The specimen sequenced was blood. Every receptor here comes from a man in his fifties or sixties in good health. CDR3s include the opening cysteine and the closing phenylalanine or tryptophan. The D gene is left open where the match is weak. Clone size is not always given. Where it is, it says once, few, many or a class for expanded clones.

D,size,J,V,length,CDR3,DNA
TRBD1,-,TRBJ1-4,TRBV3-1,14,CASRDRDDNEKLFF,TGTGCCAGCAGGGACAGGGACGATAATGAAAAACTGTTTTTT
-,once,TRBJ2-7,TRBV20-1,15,CSARGAGAFSYEQYF,TGCAGTGCTAGAGGGGCAGGGGCCTTCTCCTACGAGCAGTACTTC
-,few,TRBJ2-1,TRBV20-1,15,CSAPRGHSSYNEQFF,TGCAGTGCCCCCCGGGGCCATTCCTCCTACAATGAGCAGTTCTTC
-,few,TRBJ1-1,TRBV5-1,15,CASSLATKILDEAFF,TGCGCCAGCAGCTTGGCGACGAAAATACTGGATGAAGCTTTCTTT
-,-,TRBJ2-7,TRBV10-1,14,CASAPAPSSYEQYF,TGCGCCAGTGCTCCAGCCCCTAGCTCCTACGAGCAGTACTTC
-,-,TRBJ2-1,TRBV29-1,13,CSVEDSGYNEQFF,TGCAGCGTTGAAGATTCAGGGTACAATGAGCAGTTCTTC
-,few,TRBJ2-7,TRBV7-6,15,CASSLSPTTSYEQYF,TGTGCCAGCAGCTTATCTCCCACCACTTCCTACGAGCAGTACTTC
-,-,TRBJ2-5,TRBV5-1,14,CASSQGQSRETQYF,TGCGCCAGCAGTCAAGGACAGTCTCGGGAGACCCAGTACTTC
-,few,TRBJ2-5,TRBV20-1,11,CSATFQETQYF,TGCAGTGCTACATTCCAAGAGACCCAGTACTTC
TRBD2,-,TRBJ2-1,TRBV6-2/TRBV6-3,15,CASSLLAGSYNEQFF,TGTGCCAGCAGTTTACTAGCGGGCTCCTACAATGAGCAGTTCTTC
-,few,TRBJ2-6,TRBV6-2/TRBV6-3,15,CASKRSSSGANVLTF,TGTGCCAGCAAAAGATCTTCCTCTGGGGCCAACGTCCTGACTTTC
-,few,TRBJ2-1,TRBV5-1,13,CASSLARDNEQFF,TGCGCCAGCAGCTTGGCCAGGGACAATGAGCAGTTCTTC
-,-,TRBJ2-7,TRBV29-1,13,CSVAGDRSYEQYF,TGCAGCGTCGCGGGGGACAGGTCCTACGAGCAGTACTTC
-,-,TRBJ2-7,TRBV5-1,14,CASSDDRQGDEQYF,TGCGCCAGCAGCGATGACAGGCAAGGCGACGAGCAGTACTTC
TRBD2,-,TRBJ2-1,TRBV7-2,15,CASSLVAGEHNEQFF,TGTGCCAGCAGCTTAGTAGCGGGGGAGCACAATGAGCAGTTCTTC
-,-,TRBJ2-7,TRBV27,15,CASSLGGGVGGTQYF,TGTGCCAGCAGTTTAGGAGGGGGTGTCGGAGGAACCCAGTACTTC
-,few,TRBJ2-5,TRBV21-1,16,CASSKPQRGNQETQYF,TGTGCCAGCAGCAAGCCCCAGCGGGGGAACCAAGAGACCCAGTACTTC
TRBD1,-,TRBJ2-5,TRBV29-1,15,CSVVGGGQASGEQYF,TGCAGCGTTGTAGGAGGAGGACAGGCCTCCGGGGAGCAGTACTTC
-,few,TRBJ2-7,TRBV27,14,CASKRGVGSYEQYF,TGTGCCAGCAAACGGGGCGTTGGGTCCTACGAGCAGTACTTC
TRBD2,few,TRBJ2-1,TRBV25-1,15,CASSIWGGGENEQFF,TGTGCCAGCAGTATCTGGGGGGGAGGGGAGAATGAGCAGTTCTTC
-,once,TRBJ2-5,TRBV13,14,CASSSRDNQETQYF,TGTGCCAGCAGCTCCCGGGACAACCAAGAGACCCAGTACTTC
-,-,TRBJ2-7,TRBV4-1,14,CASSQDLGRGEQYF,TGCGCCAGCAGCCAAGATTTGGGGAGAGGCGAGCAGTACTTC
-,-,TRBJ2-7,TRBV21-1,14,CASSKLQVHYEQYF,TGTGCCAGCAGCAAATTACAGGTCCACTACGAGCAGTACTTC
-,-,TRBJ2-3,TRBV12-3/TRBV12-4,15,CASSLAGLSTDTQYF,TGTGCCAGCAGTTTGGCGGGACTTAGCACAGATACGCAGTATTTT
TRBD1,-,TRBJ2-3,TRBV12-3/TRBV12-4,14,CASSHGQGADTQYF,TGTGCCAGCAGTCACGGACAGGGGGCAGATACGCAGTATTTT
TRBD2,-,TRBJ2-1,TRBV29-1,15,CSVEPSSGAYNEQFF,TGCAGCGTTGAACCCTCTAGCGGGGCATACAATGAGCAGTTCTTC
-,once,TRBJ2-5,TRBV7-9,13,CASGLTATETQYF,TGTGCCAGCGGCTTAACAGCAACCGAGACCCAGTACTTC
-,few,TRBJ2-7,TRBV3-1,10,CASGKDEQYF,TGTGCCAGCGGAAAGGACGAGCAGTACTTC
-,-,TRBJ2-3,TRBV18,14,CASSPPASTDTQYF,TGTGCCAGCTCACCACCCGCGAGCACAGATACGCAGTATTTT
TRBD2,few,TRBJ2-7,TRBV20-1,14,CSAPRGGRTYEQYF,TGCAGTGCTCCCCGCGGGGGGCGAACCTACGAGCAGTACTTC
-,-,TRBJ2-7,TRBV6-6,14,CASSRADRYYEQYF,TGTGCCAGCAGCAGAGCCGACAGGTACTACGAGCAGTACTTC
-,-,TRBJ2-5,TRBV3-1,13,CASSLVSGGTQYF,TGTGCCAGCAGTTTGGTTTCCGGCGGGACCCAGTACTTC
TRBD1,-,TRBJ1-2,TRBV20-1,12,CSAPWDRDGYTF,TGCAGTGCCCCCTGGGACAGGGATGGCTACACCTTC
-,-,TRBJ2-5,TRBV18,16,CASSPQAAGRGETQYF,TGTGCCAGCTCACCGCAAGCCGCAGGGCGCGGAGAGACCCAGTACTTC
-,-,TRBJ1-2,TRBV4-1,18,CASSQVQIRPTAGYGCTF,TGCGCCAGCAGCCAAGTCCAGATCCGACCCACGGCGGGCTATGGCTGCACCTTC
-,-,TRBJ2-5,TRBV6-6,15,CASRYATGYQETQYF,TGTGCCAGCCGTTACGCCACAGGGTACCAAGAGACCCAGTACTTC
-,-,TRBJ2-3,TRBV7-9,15,CASSPRLPLADTQYF,TGTGCCAGCAGCCCCCGACTCCCGCTGGCTGATACGCAGTATTTT
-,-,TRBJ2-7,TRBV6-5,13,CASSYSRLYEQYF,TGTGCCAGCAGTTACTCGAGACTCTACGAGCAGTACTTC
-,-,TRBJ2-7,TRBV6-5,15,CASSRPATGSYEQYF,TGTGCCAGCAGCCGACCCGCGACGGGCTCCTACGAGCAGTACTTC
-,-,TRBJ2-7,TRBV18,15,CASSSSVTTSYEQYF,TGTGCCAGCTCATCCTCGGTGACAACCTCCTACGAGCAGTACTTC
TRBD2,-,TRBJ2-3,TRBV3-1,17,CASSLYAPSGSADTQYF,TGTGCCAGCAGTTTATATGCCCCGAGCGGGAGCGCAGATACGCAGTATTTT
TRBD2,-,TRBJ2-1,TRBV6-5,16,CASSYLSGASYNEQFF,TGTGCCAGCAGTTACTTAAGCGGGGCCTCCTACAATGAGCAGTTCTTC
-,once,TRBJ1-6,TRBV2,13,CASSEALTGPLHF,TGTGCCAGCAGTGAAGCTCTTACAGGGCCCCTCCACTTT
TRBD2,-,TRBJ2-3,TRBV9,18,CASSVGAGAGGPLDTQYF,TGTGCCAGCAGCGTAGGGGCTGGTGCGGGGGGGCCTCTAGATACGCAGTATTTT
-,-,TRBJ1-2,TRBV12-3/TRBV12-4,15,CASSSAGGRRKGYTF,TGTGCCAGCAGTTCGGCCGGGGGACGTCGAAAAGGCTACACCTTC